Following are 10 T cell receptor beta chains from one sample sequenced in a study of long-term antiretroviral therapy in people with HIV. At the survey level, the v3.0 immunoSEQ assay was run. Sequencing was performed with immunoSEQ multiplex PCR; in TCRdb, only in-frame clones are kept and a portion is missing. The repertoire has 20,000 to 25,000 clones, 82% of them found once; the top ten carry around 6%. This specimen was unsorted PBMCs, taken 0.2 years after starting antiretroviral therapy. The receptor set was obtained from a woman in her 30s with HIV.

The chain is built from TRBV7-8 and TRBJ2-3, with 7 bases matching TRBD2. This CDR3 spans 16 amino acids. Germline lookup yields CDR1 SGHVS and CDR2 FQNEAQ. V trimming: 2 bases; J trimming: 2 bases; junction bases outside the gene matches: 7. CDR3 sequence (DNA): TGTGCCAGCAGCTTATCTTCGGGGGGAATCACAGATACGCAGTATTTT. Its translation is CASSLSSGGITDTQYF.

The chain carries TRBV12-5 and TRBJ2-2, with TRBD1 identical over 8 bases. CDR1 is LGHNT, CDR2 FRNRAP, per germline. Unmatched junction bases numbered 11, after V lost 5 bases and J lost 0 bases. CDR3 length: 18 amino acids. The CDR3 region has the DNA TGTGCTAGTGGTGGACAGGGAATAGGCACCGCGAACACCGGGGAGCTGTTTTTT. Encoded protein: CASGGQGIGTANTGELFF. Drawing the rest from reference TRBV12-5 and TRBJ2-2, the complete variable domain is DARVTQTPRHKVTEMGQEVTMRCQPILGHNTVFWYRQTMMQGLELLAYFRNRAPLDDSGMPKDRFSAEMPDATLATLKIQPSEPRDSAVYFCASGGQGIGTANTGELFFGEGSRLTVL.

This chain connects TRBV15 to TRBJ1-2; weak D call: TRBD1 (6 bases). The germline V gene encodes CDR1 LNHNV and CDR2 YYDKDF (reference sequence). The CDR3 contains 14 residues. Trimming removed 2 bases at V and 4 bases at J, with 11 bases between. CDR3 coding DNA: TGTGCCACCAGCAGACCTGGACAGATCTATGGCTACACCTTC. It translates to CATSRPGQIYGYTF. Variable domain in full (rest from reference TRBV15 and TRBJ1-2): DAMVIQNPRYQVTQFGKPVTLSCSQTLNHNVMYWYQQKSSQAPKLLFHYYDKDFNNEADTPDNFQSRRPNTSFCFLDIRSPGLGDTAMYLCATSRPGQIYGYTFGSGTRLTVV.

The chain joins TRBV7-3 to TRBJ2-3; 12 nucleotides line up with TRBD2. Trimming at V came to 4 bases and at J to 6 bases, leaving 8 bases not matched to a gene. The CDR3 runs to 16 residues. The germline CDR1 and CDR2 sequences are SGHTA and FQGTGA. The CDR3 region has the DNA TGTGCCAGCAGCTCCGGACTAGCGGGGACCATGGATACGCAGTATTTT. Its protein is CASSSGLAGTMDTQYF.

The V call is TRBV2, the J call TRBJ1-3; 7 nucleotides align to TRBD1. The CDR3 is made up of 14 amino acids. Germline V gene sequence: CDR1 SNHLY, CDR2 FYNNEI. V gave up 5 bases and J gave up 1 base; unmatched junction bases: 2. CDR3 in DNA: TGTGCCAGCAGTAGGGACAGATCTGGAAACACCATATATTTT. Its protein product is CASSRDRSGNTIYF.

The chain couples TRBV19 to TRBJ1-1; D is perhaps TRBD1 (6 bases). Germline CDR1 and CDR2: LNHDA and SQIVND (reference sequence). CDR3 length: 14 amino acids. V was cut by 0 bases and J by 7 bases, with 12 bases left in between. The CDR3 here is CASSIDWGAGEAFF. The CDR3 nucleotides read TGTGCCAGTAGTATAGATTGGGGGGCAGGTGAAGCTTTCTTT. The full variable domain, with the rest looked up from reference TRBV19 and TRBJ1-1, is DGGITQSPKYLFRKEGQNVTLSCEQNLNHDAMYWYRQDPGQGLRLIYYSQIVNDFQKGDIAEGYSVSREKKESFPLTVTSAQKNPTAFYLCASSIDWGAGEAFFGQGTRLTVV.

V usage is TRBV7-3 and J usage is TRBJ1-1; tentative D call: TRBD1 (5 bases). Trimming cost V 1 base and J 5 bases, with 17 bases left between them. The CDR3 runs to 16 residues. Germline V gene sequence: CDR1 SGHTA, CDR2 FQGTGA. The CDR3 DNA is TGTGCCAGCAGCTTAAGGCCAGGGCAGGGCTTGACTGAAGCTTTCTTT. This codes for CASSLRPGQGLTEAFF.

This chain joins TRBV19 and TRBJ2-1; 8 bases line up with TRBD1. The V gene end was trimmed by 6 bases and the J gene end by 7 bases; junction bases not matched to a gene: 17. The CDR3 consists of 17 residues. In germline, CDR1 is LNHDA, CDR2 SQIVND (reference sequence). CDR3 protein: CASSTHNVGQGYNEQFF. The CDR3 bases are TGTGCCAGTAGCACGCATAACGTAGGACAGGGTTATAATGAGCAGTTCTTC.

This clone has only a few counts. The chain employs TRBV5-1 and TRBJ1-6, with 7 bases identical to TRBD1. The germline V gene encodes CDR1 SGHRS and CDR2 YFSETQ. This CDR3 comprises 14 residues. Trimming at V came to 4 bases and at J to 7 bases, leaving 5 bases not matched to a gene. CDR3 amino acids: CASSPGTVNSPLHF. CDR3 coding DNA: TGCGCCAGCAGCCCAGGGACAGTCAATTCACCCCTCCACTTT. The whole variable domain, filled in from reference TRBV5-1 and TRBJ1-6, reads KAGVTQTPRYLIKTRGQQVTLSCSPISGHRSVSWYQQTPGQGLQFLFEYFSETQRNKGNFPGRFSGRQFSNSRSEMNVSTLELGDSALYLCASSPGTVNSPLHFGNGTRLTVT.

The J gene is TRBJ2-5, the V gene TRBV27, with 9 positions matching TRBD1. After removal of 5 bases from V and 5 bases from J, the junction contained 6 bases not matched to a gene. The CDR3 has 14 amino acids. CDR1 and CDR2 from the germline V gene are MNHEY and SMNVEV (reference sequence). CDR3 bases: TGTGCCAGCAGTGCCGGGACAGGGTACGAGACCCAGTACTTC. This translates into CASSAGTGYETQYF.